The 17 T cell receptor beta chains below were found in one sample sequenced in a study of T cells after yellow fever vaccination (dated by TCRdb to the late 2010s). The library relied on 5' RACE. Instrument on record: Illumina HiSeq 2500. Using fastp trimming at Q25 and MiXCR clonotype assembly, TCRdb reanalyzed the public sequencing data and kept in-frame beta chains. All rows with the same CDR3 protein become a single entry with the most common DNA and genes. The sample table lists roughly 340,000 distinct CDR3 sequences, 8.5% to 10% of them with a count of one. About 20% of the sample goes to the ten largest clones. The sample's treatment or condition label is to be understood as: live attenuated yellow fever vaccine strain. Specimen: PBMCs, collected on the day of the first yellow fever vaccination. The receptors shown here come from a man younger than 35 who received the YFV17D yellow fever vaccine.

This clonotype was counted a few times. The chain employs TRBV12-3 or TRBV12-4 and TRBJ2-3; a possible D gene is TRBD1 (6 bases). The CDR3 spans 14 residues. Deletions cut 7 bases from V and 3 bases from J, with 14 bases between. The chain's CDR3 is CASTSGHLTDTQYF. The CDR3 DNA is TGTGCCAGCACCTCGGGACATCTAACAGATACGCAGTATTTT.

This clonotype appeared a few times. The rearrangement links TRBV29-1 to TRBJ1-1, with D maybe TRBD1 (6 bases). CDR3 size: 15 residues. Germline V gives CDR1 SQVTM, CDR2 ANQGSEA. The V and J ends lost 0 bases and 1 base respectively, with 12 bases between them. The CDR3 nucleotides are TGCAGCGTTGAAGAGCCGGGGACAACGAACACTGAAGCTTTCTTT. This encodes CSVEEPGTTNTEAFF.

The chain is built from TRBV29-1 and TRBJ2-7, with D possibly TRBD2 on 5 matching bases. Between the trimmed V and J ends, which lost 7 bases and 4 bases, there was a span of 14 bases. The CDR3 has 12 residues. Germline CDR1 reads SQVTM; CDR2 reads ANQGSEA. The CDR3 spells CSDRTPGYEQYF. The CDR3 DNA is TGCAGCGATCGAACTCCGGGATACGAGCAGTACTTC.

The chain couples TRBV18 to TRBJ1-6; D not certain. V was shortened by 3 bases and J by 9 bases, with 9 bases between the two germline ends. CDR3 length: 13 residues. In germline, CDR1 is KGHSH, CDR2 LQKENI. This CDR3 is CASSPIARSPLHF. The DNA of the CDR3 is TGTGCCAGCTCACCGATAGCACGTTCACCCCTCCACTTT.

There are many counts of this clonotype. The rearrangement links TRBV7-2 to TRBJ1-5; the match to TRBD1 covers 7 bases. The CDR3 extends over 14 amino acids. CDR1 and CDR2 (germline): SGHTA, FQGNSA. J lost 7 bases, V lost 5 bases, and 8 bases had no gene match. CDR3 sequence reads: CASSPRTGGQPQHF. Here the CDR3 DNA reads TGTGCCAGCAGCCCTCGGACAGGAGGGCAGCCCCAGCATTTT.

A few counts support this clonotype. V gene TRBV12-3 or TRBV12-4 combines with J gene TRBJ1-2, with 7 bases that match TRBD1. This CDR3 is built from 13 residues. After removal of 6 bases from V and 4 bases from J, the junction contained 5 bases not matched to a gene. The CDR3 DNA reads as TGTGCCAGCAGACGGGACAGCTTCTATGGCTACACCTTC. Protein: CASRRDSFYGYTF.

In this sample, this clonotype turned up a few times. The chain joins TRBV4-3 to TRBJ1-5; TRBD1 might be the D (5 bases). CDR1 LGHNA and CDR2 YSLEER come from the germline V gene. The CDR3 runs 14 residues. V was shortened by 4 bases and J by 6 bases, with 13 bases between the two germline ends. The CDR3 loop is CASSPRQGGQPQHF. CDR3 coding DNA: TGCGCCAGCAGCCCCCGGCAGGGAGGTCAGCCCCAGCATTTT.

This clonotype was seen a handful of times. The J gene is TRBJ1-1, the V gene TRBV9; D possibly corresponds to TRBD1 (6 bases). Germline-derived CDR1 and CDR2 are SGDLS and YYNGEE. Trimming left V 5 bases short and J 1 base short, with 18 bases between. This CDR3 is built from 16 residues. The CDR3 region has the DNA TGTGCCAGCAGTCAAAACCCGGGACAAGAGAACACTGAAGCTTTCTTT. It translates to CASSQNPGQENTEAFF.

The chain joins TRBV6-6 to TRBJ1-2; no clear D gene. The CDR3 runs to 11 residues. V lost 8 bases and J 9 bases, leaving 13 bases between the germline ends. Germline loops: CDR1 MNHNY, CDR2 SVGAGI (reference sequence). The CDR3 region is CASGPLTSYTF. The CDR3, as DNA: TGTGCCAGCGGACCTCTAACCAGCTACACCTTC.

This clonotype turned up a few times. This rearrangement joins TRBV11-2 to TRBJ2-5; a possible D gene is TRBD1 (6 bases). V lost 4 bases and J 6 bases, leaving 12 bases between the germline ends. The CDR3 totals 13 residues. Per the germline V gene, CDR1 is SGHAT and CDR2 is FQNNGV. CDR3 residues: CASSSTRGQTQYF. The DNA of the CDR3 is TGTGCCAGCAGCTCCACCAGGGGACAGACCCAGTACTTC.

The chain uses TRBV6-1 and TRBJ1-6; 8 bases fit TRBD1. The CDR3 loop spans 15 amino acids. The V gene's germline CDR1 is MNHNS and CDR2 SASEGT. The V segment lost 7 bases and the J segment 8 bases; nucleotides outside the gene matches: 10. The DNA of the CDR3 is TGTGCCAGCACGACGGGACAGGAGATCTATTCACCCCTCCACTTT. This translates into CASTTGQEIYSPLHF.

The chain couples TRBV10-3 to TRBJ2-6; D remains unclear. This CDR3 has 15 residues. With 0 bases removed from V and 1 base from J, the gap between germline ends came to 4 bases. The germline V gene has CDR1 ENHRY and CDR2 SYGVKD. The CDR3 DNA sequence: TGTGCCATCAGTGAGTCCCGGTCTGGGGCCAACGTCCTGACTTTC. It encodes CAISESRSGANVLTF.

The gene calls are TRBV3-1 and TRBJ2-7; 9 bases are a match to TRBD2. Trimming cost V 1 base and J 3 bases; bases outside gene matches: 4. Germline lookup yields CDR1 LGHDT and CDR2 YNNKEL (reference sequence). This CDR3 is built from 15 residues. The CDR3 region has the DNA TGTGCCAGCAGCCAAGCTGGTAGCGGGGGCTACGAGCAGTACTTC. It codes for CASSQAGSGGYEQYF.

This clonotype occurred a few times. This rearrangement joins TRBV20-1 to TRBJ1-2, with 10 bases that match TRBD1. The germline CDR1 and CDR2 sequences are DFQATT and SNEGSKA (reference sequence). The CDR3 sequence is 13 residues long. J gave up 7 bases and V 6 bases, and 8 bases lay outside the gene matches. CDR3 in DNA: TGCAGTGCCCCGGGACAGGGGATTCGTGGCTACACCTTC. Encoded protein: CSAPGQGIRGYTF.

The rearrangement uses TRBV20-1 and TRBJ2-4; 8 bases fit TRBD2. Looked up from germline, CDR1 is DFQATT and CDR2 is SNEGSKA (reference sequence). This CDR3 contains 16 residues. With V trimmed by 0 bases and J by 0 bases, 4 bases remained unmatched. This CDR3 reads CSARDRGGVAKNIQYF. CDR3 bases: TGCAGTGCTAGAGATCGGGGGGGGGTAGCCAAAAACATTCAGTACTTC.

The rearrangement joins TRBV12-3 or TRBV12-4 to TRBJ2-2; 8 positions agree with TRBD2. The CDR3 loop spans 15 amino acids. J lost 9 bases, V lost 3 bases, and 9 bases had no gene match. In nucleotides, the CDR3 is TGTGCCAGCAGTTTGCGGGGGGTCCTCCCCTGGGAGCTGTTTTTT. This encodes CASSLRGVLPWELFF.

The chain has TRBV7-8 and TRBJ2-1; 11 bases line up with TRBD2. Losses at the gene ends were 0 bases for V and 10 bases for J; bases not matched to a gene: 2. Germline CDR1 and CDR2: SGHVS and FQNEAQ. The CDR3 runs 14 residues. Here the CDR3 reads CASSLARLAGEQFF. CDR3 bases: TGTGCCAGCAGCTTAGCAAGACTAGCGGGGGAGCAGTTCTTC.